This TCR beta chain is from a study of T-cell memory formation after mild COVID-19 (dated by TCRdb to the early 2020s). As for the study more broadly: TCR sequence clusters from the two donors were found to be largely donor specific. In a couple of donors, T-cell clones that expanded and contracted after mild COVID-19 were followed by sequencing TCRalpha and TCRbeta repertoires longitudinally. Two young, previously healthy adult volunteers, one female and one male, were included in the cohort.

Points on this clonotype: The antigen it binds to is not known. Nothing much larger sits one base from this clone, and base qualities are not available.

Ficoll-Paque density gradient centrifugation was the method used to isolate PBMCs. Here V drops 3 bases and J drops 7 bases, and the junction holds 13 bases not matched to any gene. The germline V gene encodes CDR1 SGHRS and CDR2 YFSETQ. The CDR3 measures 17 amino acids from cysteine to phenylalanine. Left in the record is the CDR3 DNA by itself, 51 bases read in frame from the first base. Overall study results and their limits: Clones contracting from day 15 to 85 had balanced CD4/CD8 phenotypes, while a second wave expanding from day 15 to 37 was biased towards CD4+. Contracting CD4+ clones turned up mainly in the CM and EM memory subsets, whereas EMRA was where CD8+ clones were enriched. The detection of some responding clones in pre-infection memory suggests that pre-existing cross-reactive memory T cells joined the SARS-CoV-2 response. SARS-CoV-2 specificity of the second-wave clones peaking on day 37 was not confirmed. Only two mild cases were covered by the study, and larger cohorts that include severe cases with pre-infection samples were considered necessary.

This sample was sequenced with an Illumina NovaSeq 6000. cDNA libraries for TCRalpha and TCRbeta were prepared by 5'RACE using constant-segment primers, with sample barcodes and unique molecular identifiers added. Trizol reagent was used to extract RNA from every sample. The libraries were amplified in two PCR steps, and the second step added a second sample barcode and Illumina TruSeq adapters. Sequencing of libraries was performed on an Illumina NovaSeq with 2 x 150 bp paired-end reads. The authors processed their data as follows. The reads were demultiplexed and collapsed into UMI-guided consensus sequences using migec v1.2.7. Using mixcr v2.1.11, the UMI consensuses were aligned to TRA and TRB V and J templates and assembled into clonotypes. Expanded or contracted clonotypes were those called significant by both edgeR and NoisET, with noise models trained on biological replicates. For edgeR calls, the thresholds were a false discovery rate-adjusted p below 0.01 and a log2 fold-change of 1. As an exploratory analysis of dynamics, max-normalized trajectories of the 1000 most abundant clonotypes were examined by PCA with hierarchical clustering. Each responding clone was given a CD4 or CD8 phenotype based on the CD4+ and CD8+ repertoires, which had been sequenced separately. In TCRdb, the public reads were trimmed at Q25 with fastp and aligned with MiXCR, with productive beta chains retained. Each CDR3 protein gets just one entry, which takes the most common genes and DNA from the rows behind it. The V and J calls and clone size are TCRdb's, not the authors'. The sample table lists approximately 180,000 distinct CDR3 sequences, 16% of them with a count of one. The leading ten clones occupy about 2.1% of the sample.

The rearranged segments are TRBV5-1 and TRBJ2-5; TRBD2 matches 12 bases in the middle. The sequence was obtained from an adult woman who had mild COVID-19 (a few samples of this study predate the infection). The sample titles of this study are shuffled in the database, so cell type and time point are left out; the donor was told from shared clones. The sequenced sample consisted of PBMCs or a T cell subset sorted from them (not recorded which). The DNA sequence is as follows: TGCGCCAGCAGCTGGGGACCGCCTAGCGGGGGGGCCGCGACCCAGTACTTC. It translates to CASSWGPPSGGAATQYF.